The 7 T cell receptor beta chains below all came from one sample that was sequenced in a study of cytomegalovirus exposure and HLA in healthy donors. The PCR made use of 60 Vbeta and 13 Jbeta primers. Produced via immunoSEQ multiplex PCR; TCRdb's table is partial and in-frame only. The sample carries 150,000 to 200,000 clones, 65% to 70% recorded once. The sample comprised PBMCs. The receptors were sampled from a man aged 25 to 40 in good health and CMV-seropositive.

The V call is TRBV19, the J call TRBJ2-2; TRBD1 agrees at 7 bases. V was pared by 7 bases and J by 6 bases, with 8 bases of the junction left unmatched. Germline V gene lookup returns CDR1 LNHDA and CDR2 SQIVND (reference sequence). This CDR3 is 14 amino acids long. The CDR3 spells CASISDRRPGELFF. The CDR3 DNA follows: TGTGCCAGTATCTCGGACAGGCGCCCCGGGGAGCTGTTTTTT.

This sequence joins TRBV28 and TRBJ2-6; tentatively, D is TRBD1 (5 bases). V was clipped by 3 bases and J by 0 bases, with 18 bases between them. The CDR3 has 19 residues. Germline V gives CDR1 MDHEN, CDR2 SYDVKM. CDR3 nucleotide sequence: TGTGCCAGCAGTTTGTTCGGCGACTGGGGCCCCTCTGGGGCCAACGTCCTGACTTTC. Translated, it gives CASSLFGDWGPSGANVLTF.

The genes are TRBV28 and TRBJ1-1; 8 bases agree with TRBD1. The CDR3 spans 15 residues. The germline CDR1 and CDR2 sequences are MDHEN and SYDVKM. J was trimmed by 0 bases and V by 2 bases; bases with no gene match: 2. This chain's CDR3 is CASSLPGQVNTEAFF. The CDR3 nucleotides read TGTGCCAGCAGTTTACCGGGACAGGTGAACACTGAAGCTTTCTTT.

The rearrangement links TRBV7-2 to TRBJ2-7; 7 bases line up with TRBD1. CDR1 is SGHTA and CDR2 is FQGNSA in the germline V gene. This CDR3 contains 16 residues. The V gene end was trimmed by 1 base and the J gene end by 7 bases; junction bases not matched to a gene: 13. The CDR3 DNA sequence: TGTGCCAGCAGCTTAGGGTCGAGACAGGGATCGAGGGAGCAGTACTTC. Encoded protein: CASSLGSRQGSREQYF.

This clone was found a few times. The chain uses TRBV5-1 and TRBJ2-3; 8 nucleotides line up with TRBD2. Germline-derived CDR1 and CDR2 are SGHRS and YFSETQ. The CDR3 has 12 residues. V lost 4 bases, J lost 9 bases, and 4 bases stayed unmatched. The CDR3 protein is CASSRVAGTQYF. As DNA, the CDR3 is TGCGCCAGCAGCAGAGTAGCGGGGACGCAGTATTTT.

This sequence joins TRBV28 and TRBJ2-6; no clear D gene. This CDR3 region has 13 residues. Germline V gene lookup returns CDR1 MDHEN and CDR2 SYDVKM. CDR3 protein: CASYSSGANVLTF. The CDR3, as DNA: TGTGCGTCCTACAGCTCTGGGGCCAACGTCCTGACTTTC.

The rearrangement joins TRBV7-3 to TRBJ2-3, with D perhaps matching TRBD2 (6 bases). V dropped 5 bases and J dropped 10 bases, with 16 bases sitting between them. Germline CDR1 and CDR2: SGHTA and FQGTGA. This CDR3 spans 13 amino acids. The CDR3 DNA is TGTGCCAGCAGCCGCGGCCGGGACTCTCCGCAGTATTTT. Encoded protein: CASSRGRDSPQYF.